These 20 T cell receptor beta chains originate from one sample sequenced in a study of cytomegalovirus exposure and HLA in healthy donors. Primers for the PCR totalled 60 Vbeta and 13 Jbeta. Only in-frame clones appear in the TCRdb table, and some are missing; sequencing was by immunoSEQ multiplex PCR. In the table there are 200,000 to 300,000 clones, more than 75% of which are singletons. The sequenced material came from PBMCs. These receptors all stem from a woman in her forties in good health and CMV-seropositive.

This clone was detected only a few times. The chain employs TRBV11-2 and TRBJ2-1; possible D gene TRBD1, 6 bases. V was shortened by 6 bases and J by 8 bases, with 20 bases between the two germline ends. The V gene's germline CDR1 is SGHAT and CDR2 FQNNGV. The CDR3 sequence is 15 residues long. DNA for the CDR3: TGTGCCAGCAGTACTTATAGCAGGGGATCGGATGAGCAGTTCTTC. Protein sequence: CASSTYSRGSDEQFF.

V usage is TRBV18 and J usage is TRBJ1-2; 10 positions match TRBD1. The CDR3 runs to 17 residues. The germline gives CDR1 KGHSH, CDR2 LQKENI. J was trimmed by 2 bases and V by 2 bases; bases with no gene match: 8. The CDR3 loop reads CASSPTGTGELNYGYTF. CDR3 DNA sequence: TGTGCCAGCTCACCAACCGGGACAGGGGAGCTAAACTATGGCTACACCTTC. The complete variable domain, with remaining parts taken from reference TRBV18 and TRBJ1-2, reads NAGVMQNPRHLVRRRGQEARLRCSPMKGHSHVYWYRQLPEEGLKFMVYLQKENIIDESGMPKERFSAEFPKEGPSILRIQQVVRGDSAAYFCASSPTGTGELNYGYTFGSGTRLTVV.

This clone turned up a few times. V gene TRBV11-2 combines with J gene TRBJ2-2; tentative D call: TRBD2 (5 bases). The CDR3 is 15 amino acids. CDR1 and CDR2 (germline): SGHAT, FQNNGV. V lost 1 base to trimming and J lost 5 bases, with 11 bases between them. This chain's CDR3 is CASSLVGSGTGELFF. CDR3 DNA sequence: TGTGCCAGCAGCTTAGTAGGGTCGGGGACCGGGGAGCTGTTTTTT.

The chain carries TRBV7-2 and TRBJ2-3; 11 bases fit TRBD2. In germline, CDR1 is SGHTA, CDR2 FQGNSA. The CDR3 consists of 15 residues. The V segment lost 3 bases and the J segment 1 base; nucleotides outside the gene matches: 0. CDR3 nucleotides: TGTGCCAGCAGCTTGACTAGCGGGGGCACAGATACGCAGTATTTT. Amino acid sequence: CASSLTSGGTDTQYF.

The gene calls are TRBV29-1 and TRBJ1-1; a weak D match, TRBD1 (6 bases). Germline V gene lookup returns CDR1 SQVTM and CDR2 ANQGSEA. The CDR3 spans 13 residues. V lost 5 bases, J lost 0 bases, and 10 bases lay in between. The CDR3 region has the DNA TGCAGCGTTACCAGGGGATTGAACACTGAAGCTTTCTTT. Its protein product is CSVTRGLNTEAFF. The full variable domain, its missing parts supplied by reference TRBV29-1 and TRBJ1-1, is SAVISQKPSRDICQRGTSLTIQCQVDSQVTMMFWYRQQPGQSLTLIATANQGSEATYESGFVIDKFPISRPNLTFSTLTVSNMSPEDSSIYLCSVTRGLNTEAFFGQGTRLTVV.

The V call is TRBV7-9, the J call TRBJ1-4, with a tentative D call TRBD1 (5 bases). The germline CDR1 and CDR2 sequences are SEHNR and FQNEAQ (reference sequence). The CDR3 spans 14 residues. V was clipped by 6 bases and J by 3 bases, with 11 bases between them. CDR3 in amino acids: CASSPGMSNEKLFF. The CDR3 DNA reads as TGTGCCAGCAGTCCAGGGATGTCTAATGAAAAACTGTTTTTT.

This clone was counted a few times. The gene calls are TRBV25-1 and TRBJ2-7; TRBD1 agrees at 7 bases. Germline trimming cut 4 bases from V and 2 bases from J; bases unmatched to any gene: 8. This CDR3 has 15 amino acids. CDR1 is MGHDK, CDR2 SYGVNS, per germline. The CDR3 reads CASSGPTGSTYEQYF. As DNA, the CDR3 is TGTGCCAGCAGTGGCCCGACAGGGTCTACCTACGAGCAGTACTTC.

The chain links TRBV9 to TRBJ2-5; 14 nucleotides align to TRBD2. V lost 2 bases, J lost 4 bases, and 1 base stayed unmatched. Germline values: CDR1 SGDLS, CDR2 YYNGEE. The length of the CDR3 is 15 residues. The CDR3, as DNA: TGTGCCAGCAGCGTCGGGACTAGCGGGGGAGAGACCCAGTACTTC. Translating gives CASSVGTSGGETQYF.

The rearrangement joins TRBV30 to TRBJ1-5; tentative D call: TRBD1 (6 bases). The germline V gene encodes CDR1 GTSNPN and CDR2 SVGIG (reference sequence). The CDR3 covers 15 residues. V dropped 1 base and J dropped 0 bases, with 10 bases sitting between them. The CDR3 nucleotides read TGTGCCTGGAGTGGGGGGACACCTAGCAATCAGCCCCAGCATTTT. Translation: CAWSGGTPSNQPQHF.

The chain recombines TRBV25-1 with TRBJ2-1, with no clear D. V lost 1 base, J lost 2 bases, and 6 bases lay in between. Germline loops: CDR1 MGHDK, CDR2 SYGVNS. This CDR3 comprises 14 residues. CDR3 sequence reads: CASSESGAYNEQFF. The CDR3 coding sequence is TGTGCCAGCAGTGAATCGGGTGCCTACAATGAGCAGTTCTTC.

V is TRBV7-8 and J is TRBJ2-1; 8 nucleotides match TRBD2. The CDR3 contains 15 residues. CDR1 and CDR2 (germline): SGHVS, FQNEAQ. The junction had 5 bases not matched to a gene; V was cut back by 2 bases and J by 5 bases. CDR3 bases: TGTGCCAGCAGCTTACGGCTAGCGGGTAACAATGAGCAGTTCTTC. Its protein is CASSLRLAGNNEQFF.

V gene TRBV7-9 combines with J gene TRBJ2-4, with 7 nucleotides matching TRBD2. The V and J ends lost 4 bases and 1 base, in that order; junction bases with no gene match: 4. Germline V gene lookup returns CDR1 SEHNR and CDR2 FQNEAQ (reference sequence). The CDR3 length is 15 residues. The DNA for the CDR3 is TGTGCCAGCAGCTGGGGGGGTCCGGCCAAAAACATTCAGTACTTC. Its protein product is CASSWGGPAKNIQYF.

This rearrangement joins TRBV27 to TRBJ1-5; TRBD1 aligns across 8 bases. The CDR3 contains 15 residues. V shed 3 bases and J 6 bases; nucleotides not matched to a gene: 7. Looked up from germline, CDR1 is MNHEY and CDR2 is SMNVEV (reference sequence). CDR3 region: CASSLSGGVGQPQHF. DNA of the CDR3: TGTGCCAGCAGTTTGTCAGGGGGCGTGGGTCAGCCCCAGCATTTT.

The rearrangement joins TRBV7-8 to TRBJ2-5, with 8 positions matching TRBD1. The better agreement between TRBJ2-7 and the DNA end casts doubt on the J call. CDR1 is SGHVS, CDR2 FQNEAQ, per germline. The CDR3 sequence is 17 residues long. CDR3 region: CASSLGAIRDRLFEQYF. The CDR3 nucleotides are TGTGCCAGCAGCTTAGGGGCGATCCGGGACAGGTTGTTCGAGCAGTACTTC.

This clone showed up just a few times. The chain recombines TRBV7-9 with TRBJ2-6; 8 bases are a match to TRBD1. CDR3 length equals 17 residues. CDR1 and CDR2 from the germline V gene are SEHNR and FQNEAQ (reference sequence). The ends lost 4 bases at V and 0 bases at J; junction bases unmatched: 5. The DNA of the CDR3 is TGTGCCAGCAGCTCCGGGACAGGACCCTCTGGGGCCAACGTCCTGACTTTC. This gives the protein CASSSGTGPSGANVLTF. Drawing the rest from reference TRBV7-9 and TRBJ2-6, the complete variable domain is DTGVSQNPRHKITKRGQNVTFRCDPISEHNRLYWYRQTLGQGPEFLTYFQNEAQLEKSRLLSDRFSAERPKGSFSTLEIQRTEQGDSAMYLCASSSGTGPSGANVLTFGAGSRLTVL.

This chain connects TRBV6-1 to TRBJ2-3; a weak D match, TRBD2 (5 bases). This CDR3 comprises 14 residues. CDR1 is MNHNS and CDR2 is SASEGT in the germline V gene. V was pared by 5 bases and J by 2 bases, with 11 bases between. The CDR3 DNA is TGTGCCAGCAGTCGAAGACTATCCACAGATACGCAGTATTTT. It yields the protein CASSRRLSTDTQYF.

The rearrangement joins TRBV30 to TRBJ1-2; D call uncertain. This CDR3 contains 12 residues. The ends were cut back, 1 base at V and 4 bases at J, with 7 bases in the middle. Germline CDR1 GTSNPN, CDR2 SVGIG (reference sequence). The CDR3 protein is CAWSGPGYGYTF. The DNA of the CDR3 is TGTGCCTGGAGTGGGCCGGGCTATGGCTACACCTTC.

This chain links TRBV7-2 with TRBJ2-7; D unclear. Germline lookup yields CDR1 SGHTA and CDR2 FQGNSA. The CDR3 totals 11 residues. The germline V and J ends were trimmed by 6 bases and 2 bases, with 5 bases remaining between them. CDR3 in DNA: TGTGCCAGCAGTCGTACCTACGAGCAGTACTTC. This sequence encodes CASSRTYEQYF.

The chain is built from TRBV7-2 and TRBJ1-3, with 7 bases aligning to TRBD1. The J segment lost 5 bases and the V segment lost 1 base, leaving 8 bases of the junction unmatched. The CDR3 is 16 residues long. Looked up from germline, CDR1 is SGHTA and CDR2 is FQGNSA. CDR3 amino acids: CASSLDPWTGRNTIYF. Written as DNA, the CDR3 is TGTGCCAGCAGCTTAGACCCTTGGACAGGACGAAACACCATATATTTT.

The rearrangement uses TRBV27 and TRBJ2-7; 7 bases are shared with TRBD1. The CDR3 is 15 amino acids. The trim removed 5 bases at V and 3 bases at J, leaving 10 bases unmatched. Germline V CDR1 and CDR2: MNHEY, SMNVEV (reference sequence). The CDR3 protein is CASSTRQQGNYEQYF. The CDR3 bases are TGTGCCAGCAGTACGCGACAACAGGGGAACTACGAGCAGTACTTC.